Below are 4 T cell receptor beta chains sequenced from a single sample in a study of T cells in Graves' hyperthyroidism and ophthalmopathy. From RNA transcripts, TCR beta CDR3 regions were amplified. In the first-round RT-PCR of the TCR CDR3, the HTBI primer set was used. TCRdb reanalysed the multiplex PCR reads using MiXCR and keeps one entry per CDR3 protein. The sample shows about 600,000 distinct CDR3 sequences, more than 15% of them seen only once. Sequencing was done on a sample of blood. The origin of the receptors is a woman aged 40-49 years with Graves' ophthalmopathy.

The chain joins TRBV19 to TRBJ1-5, with D perhaps matching TRBD1 (5 bases). The CDR3 totals 16 residues. Germline CDR1 reads LNHDA; CDR2 reads SQIVND (reference sequence). Trimming removed 5 bases at V and 6 bases at J, with 20 bases between. The CDR3 region has the DNA TGTGCCAGTAGTGACGACTTGGGTCAGGGCGGTCAGCCCCAGCATTTT. This encodes CASSDDLGQGGQPQHF.

The chain employs TRBV4-1 and TRBJ2-3, with TRBD2 matching over 13 bases. Germline values: CDR1 MGHRA, CDR2 YSYEKL. CDR3 size: 17 residues. Losses at the gene ends were 6 bases for V and 2 bases for J; bases not matched to a gene: 8. CDR3 DNA sequence: TGCGCCAGCAGACCGGGACTAGCGGGGCGTTACACAGATACGCAGTATTTT. The encoded protein is CASRPGLAGRYTDTQYF.

This clonotype was observed many times. The J gene is TRBJ2-7, the V gene TRBV6-1; 8 bases align to TRBD2. Per germline, CDR1 MNHNS and CDR2 SASEGT. V dropped 3 bases and J dropped 4; count of bases not matched to a gene: 5. The CDR3 covers 14 residues. The DNA of the CDR3 is TGTGCCAGCAGTGACCTAACTAGCGGATACGAGCAGTACTTC. As protein: CASSDLTSGYEQYF.

This clonotype was detected many times. V gene TRBV20-1 combines with J gene TRBJ2-5; D is ambiguous. The V end lost 6 bases, the J end lost 5 bases, and 16 bases lay between the germline ends. Germline loops: CDR1 DFQATT, CDR2 SNEGSKA (reference sequence). This CDR3 spans 13 amino acids. The CDR3 DNA reads as TGCAGTGCCCCGGTGGTGGGGTGGGAGACCCAGTACTTC. Translating gives CSAPVVGWETQYF.